A single sample gave rise to the 9 T cell receptor beta chains below, sequenced in a study of blood T cell repertoires in COVID-19. The protocol was immunoSEQ multiplex PCR, while the TCRdb copy is restricted to in-frame clones and leaves out a portion. The sample carries a few hundred thousand clones, 80% to 90% recorded once. Specimen: peripheral blood. These receptor sequences come from a woman under 40 with COVID-19, enrolled during active disease.

The chain links TRBV11-3 to TRBJ2-3, with TRBD2 matching over 12 bases. V was pared by 3 bases and J by 6 bases, with 7 bases of the junction left unmatched. This CDR3 region has 16 residues. Germline V gives CDR1 SGHNT, CDR2 YENEEA. The CDR3 DNA reads TGTGCCAGCAGCTTCCCTAGCGGGAGGGCGCCGGATACGCAGTATTTT. Amino acid sequence: CASSFPSGRAPDTQYF.

The V call is TRBV27, the J call TRBJ2-2, with D perhaps matching TRBD2 (5 bases). Trimming stripped 0 bases from V and 2 bases from J, with 13 bases between. The CDR3 length is 17 residues. Per germline, CDR1 MNHEY and CDR2 SMNVEV (reference sequence). In DNA, the CDR3 is TGTGCCAGCAGTTTATCCCCTAGTGGGAGAAACACCGGGGAGCTGTTTTTT. It translates to CASSLSPSGRNTGELFF.

The J gene is TRBJ2-1, the V gene TRBV13, with 13 bases aligning to TRBD2. The CDR3 runs to 18 residues. Germline V lookup: CDR1 PRHDT, CDR2 FYEKMQ (reference sequence). V was clipped by 2 bases and J by 8 bases; unmatched bases: 12. This CDR3 reads CASSLTGNGLAGVYEQFF. CDR3 sequence (DNA): TGTGCCAGCAGCTTAACAGGGAATGGACTAGCGGGAGTCTATGAGCAGTTCTTC.

The V gene is TRBV20-1, the J gene TRBJ2-2; a possible D gene is TRBD2 (5 bases). Germline-derived CDR1 and CDR2 are DFQATT and SNEGSKA (reference sequence). The CDR3 is made up of 14 amino acids. Trimming stripped 3 bases from V and 4 bases from J, with 12 bases between. The CDR3 DNA reads as TGCAGTGCTAGTATTAGCGCGATCACCGGGGAGCTGTTTTTT. Protein sequence: CSASISAITGELFF.

The chain employs TRBV30 and TRBJ1-1; 7 positions match TRBD1. V was clipped by 7 bases and J by 0 bases; unmatched bases: 2. Looked up from germline, CDR1 is GTSNPN and CDR2 is SVGIG (reference sequence). CDR3 length: 12 amino acids. CDR3 in amino acids: CALQGLNTEAFF. CDR3 nucleotides: TGTGCCTTACAGGGGTTGAACACTGAAGCTTTCTTT.

The rearrangement joins TRBV18 to TRBJ2-7; 9 bases agree with TRBD1. CDR1 is KGHSH, CDR2 LQKENI, per germline. The CDR3 totals 16 residues. Trimming took 3 bases from V and 6 from J; bases not matched to a gene: 12. DNA for the CDR3: TGTGCCAGCTCACCTCTGACCGGGACAGGGACTATCGAGCAGTACTTC. This codes for CASSPLTGTGTIEQYF.

This chain uses TRBV5-1 with TRBJ2-5; 7 nucleotides line up with TRBD1. V lost 0 bases, J lost 4 bases, and 6 bases stayed unmatched. The V gene's germline CDR1 is SGHRS and CDR2 YFSETQ. The CDR3 is made up of 15 amino acids. DNA of the CDR3: TGCGCCAGCAGCTTGGGAAGGGGGCGCCTAGAGACCCAGTACTTC. It codes for CASSLGRGRLETQYF.

This clone has a handful of counts. This chain links TRBV28 with TRBJ1-4; D perhaps matches TRBD1 (6 bases). V was shortened by 6 bases and J by 11 bases, with 13 bases between the two germline ends. Looked up from germline, CDR1 is MDHEN and CDR2 is SYDVKM. CDR3 length: 12 residues. The DNA for the CDR3 is TGTGCCAGCAGGACACAGGGCGGCAAACTGTTTTTT. Encoded protein: CASRTQGGKLFF. The full variable domain, with the rest looked up from reference TRBV28 and TRBJ1-4, is DVKVTQSSRYLVKRTGEKVFLECVQDMDHENMFWYRQDPGLGLRLIYFSYDVKMKEKGDIPEGYSVSREKKERFSLILESASTNQTSMYLCASRTQGGKLFFGSGTQLSVL.

This rearrangement joins TRBV19 to TRBJ2-4; D is perhaps TRBD1 (7 bases). The CDR3 consists of 16 residues. The V end lost 4 bases, the J end lost 0 bases, and 13 bases lay between the germline ends. Germline V gene sequence: CDR1 LNHDA, CDR2 SQIVND (reference sequence). CDR3 bases: TGTGCCAGTAGTAAGGGGGGACAGCTAGCCAAAAACATTCAGTACTTC. Translation: CASSKGGQLAKNIQYF.